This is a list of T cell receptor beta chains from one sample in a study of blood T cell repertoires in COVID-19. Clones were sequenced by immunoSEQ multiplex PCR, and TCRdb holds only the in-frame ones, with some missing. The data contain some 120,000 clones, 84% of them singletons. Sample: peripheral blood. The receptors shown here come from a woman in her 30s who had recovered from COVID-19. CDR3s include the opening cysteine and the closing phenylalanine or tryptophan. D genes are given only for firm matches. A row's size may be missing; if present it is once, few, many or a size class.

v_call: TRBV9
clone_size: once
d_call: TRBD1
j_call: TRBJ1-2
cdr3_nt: TGTGCCAGCAGCGGAGGACAGGAACCCTATGGCTACACCTTC
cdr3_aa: CASSGGQEPYGYTF

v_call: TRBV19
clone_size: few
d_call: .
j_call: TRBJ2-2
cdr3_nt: TGTGCCAGTAGCCGAGACTACACCGGGGAGCTGTTTTTT
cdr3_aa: CASSRDYTGELFF

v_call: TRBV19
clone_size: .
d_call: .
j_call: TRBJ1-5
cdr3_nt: TGTGCCAGTAGTGGTCTTAATCCCGAGTATAGCAATCAGCCCCAGCATTTT
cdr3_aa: CASSGLNPEYSNQPQHF

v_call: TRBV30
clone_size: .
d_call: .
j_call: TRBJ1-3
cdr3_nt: TGTGCCTGGAGCCAGGGACAAGCCTCTGGAAACACCATATATTTT
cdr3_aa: CAWSQGQASGNTIYF

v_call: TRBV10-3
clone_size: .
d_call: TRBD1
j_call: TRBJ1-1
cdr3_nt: TGTGCCATCGGGGGGACAGGGGGTCTGGAAGTCACTGAAGCTTTCTTT
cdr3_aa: CAIGGTGGLEVTEAFF

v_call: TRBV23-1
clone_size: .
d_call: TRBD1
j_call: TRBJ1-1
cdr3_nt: TGCGCCAGCAGTCAATCGTCCGACAGGGATCGAACTGAAGCTTTCTTT
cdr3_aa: CASSQSSDRDRTEAFF

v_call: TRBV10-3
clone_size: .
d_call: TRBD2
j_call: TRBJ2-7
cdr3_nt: TGTGCCATCAGGGAGCGGGGGGACTCCTACGAGCAGTACTTC
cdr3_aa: CAIRERGDSYEQYF

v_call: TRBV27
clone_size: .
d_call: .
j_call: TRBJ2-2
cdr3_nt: TGTGCCAGCAGTTTGGGTCAGCCGATGACAGCGAACACCGGGGAGCTGTTTTTT
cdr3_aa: CASSLGQPMTANTGELFF

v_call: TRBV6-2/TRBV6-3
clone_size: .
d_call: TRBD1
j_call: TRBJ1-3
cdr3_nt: TGTGCCAGCAGCGGGACAGTCTCTGGAAACACCATATATTTT
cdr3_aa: CASSGTVSGNTIYF

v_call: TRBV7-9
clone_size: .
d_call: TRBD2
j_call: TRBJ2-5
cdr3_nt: TGTGCCAGCGTAACTAGCGGGAGCGAGACCCAGTACTTC
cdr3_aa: CASVTSGSETQYF

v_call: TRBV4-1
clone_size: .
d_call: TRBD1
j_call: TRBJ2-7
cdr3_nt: TGCGCCAGCAGCCAAGTTCTTGCCGGGACAGAGTATGAGCAGTACTTC
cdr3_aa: CASSQVLAGTEYEQYF

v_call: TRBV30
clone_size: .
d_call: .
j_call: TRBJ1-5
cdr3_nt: TGTGCCTGGACTAGACAGGTCAATCAGCCCCAGCATTTT
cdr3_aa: CAWTRQVNQPQHF

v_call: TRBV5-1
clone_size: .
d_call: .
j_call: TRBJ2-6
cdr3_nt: TGCGCCAGCAGCTTGGGGAGCTCTGGGGCCAACGTCCTGACTTTC
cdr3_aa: CASSLGSSGANVLTF

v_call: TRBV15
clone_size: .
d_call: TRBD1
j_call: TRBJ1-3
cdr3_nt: TGTGCCACCAGCGGGACAGGGGCTTATTACTCTGGAAACACCATATATTTT
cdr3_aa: CATSGTGAYYSGNTIYF

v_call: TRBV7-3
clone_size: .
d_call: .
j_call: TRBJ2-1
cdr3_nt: TGTGCCAGCAGCTTACTTACCACTACATACAATGAGCAGTTCTTC
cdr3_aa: CASSLLTTTYNEQFF

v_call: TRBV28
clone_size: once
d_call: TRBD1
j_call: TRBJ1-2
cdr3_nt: TGTGCCAGCAGCATCCGGGACAGGCCAACGTATGGCTACACCTTC
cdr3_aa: CASSIRDRPTYGYTF

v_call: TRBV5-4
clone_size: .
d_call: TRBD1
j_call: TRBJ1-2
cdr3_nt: TGTGCCAGCAGCGCCCCGGGACAGAGCTATGGCTACACCTTC
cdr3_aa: CASSAPGQSYGYTF

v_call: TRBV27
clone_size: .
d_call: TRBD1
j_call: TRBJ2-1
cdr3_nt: TGTGCCAGCAGTTACAGGGGGCTGTACAATGAGCAGTTCTTC
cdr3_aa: CASSYRGLYNEQFF

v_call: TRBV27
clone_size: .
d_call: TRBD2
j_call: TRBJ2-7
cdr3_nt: TGTGCCGGCAGTTTATCCGGGACTAGCGGGAGTACCTACGAGCAGTACTTC
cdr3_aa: CAGSLSGTSGSTYEQYF

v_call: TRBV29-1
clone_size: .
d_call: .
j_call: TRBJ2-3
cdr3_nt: TGCAGCGTTGAAGGTCGGGACACCTCCATTGGAGATACGCAGTATTTT
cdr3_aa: CSVEGRDTSIGDTQYF

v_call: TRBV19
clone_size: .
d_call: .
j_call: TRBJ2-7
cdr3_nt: TGTGCCAGTAGTCCCCTAGCGAGCGGTGACTACGAGCAGTACTTC
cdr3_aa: CASSPLASGDYEQYF

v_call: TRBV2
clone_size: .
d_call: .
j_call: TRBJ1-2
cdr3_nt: TGTGCCAGCAGTTGGAAACAGCGGGAAAACTATGGCTACACCTTC
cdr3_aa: CASSWKQRENYGYTF

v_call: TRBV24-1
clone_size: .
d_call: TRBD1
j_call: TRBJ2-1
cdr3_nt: TGTGCCACCAGTGATACGGGGACAGGGAGCTCCTACAATGAGCAGTTCTTC
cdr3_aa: CATSDTGTGSSYNEQFF

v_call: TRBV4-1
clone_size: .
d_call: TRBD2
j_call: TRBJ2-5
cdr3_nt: TGCGCCAGCAGCCCAGAGGGACTAGCGGAAGAGACCCAGTACTTC
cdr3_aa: CASSPEGLAEETQYF

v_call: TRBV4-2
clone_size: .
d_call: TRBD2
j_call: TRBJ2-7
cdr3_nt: TGTGCCAGCAGCCAAGATTTGGTAGCGGGGGATTTAACCTACGAGCAGTACTTC
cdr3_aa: CASSQDLVAGDLTYEQYF

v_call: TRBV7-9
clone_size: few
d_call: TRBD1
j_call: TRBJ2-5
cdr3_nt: TGTGCCAGCAGCCCGGACAGGAGACAAGAGACCCAGTACTTC
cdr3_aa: CASSPDRRQETQYF

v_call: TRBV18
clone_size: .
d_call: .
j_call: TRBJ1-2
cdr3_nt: TGTGCCAGCTCACCAGACAGGACGGATGGCTACACCTTC
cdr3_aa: CASSPDRTDGYTF

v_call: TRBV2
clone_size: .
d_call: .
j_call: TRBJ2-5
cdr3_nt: TGTGCCAGCAGTGATGACCAGCGGAAAGGAGAGACCCAGTACTTC
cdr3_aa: CASSDDQRKGETQYF

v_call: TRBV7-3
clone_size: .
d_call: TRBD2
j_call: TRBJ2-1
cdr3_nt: TGTGCCAGCAGCTTAATTGGCGGGAGCTCCTACAATGAGCAGTTCTTC
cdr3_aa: CASSLIGGSSYNEQFF

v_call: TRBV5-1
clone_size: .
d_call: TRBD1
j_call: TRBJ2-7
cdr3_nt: TGCGCCAGCAGCTCAGACCCCGGGACAGCCTTCTCCTACGAGCAGTACTTC
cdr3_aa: CASSSDPGTAFSYEQYF

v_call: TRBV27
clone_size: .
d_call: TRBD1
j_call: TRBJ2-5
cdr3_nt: TGTGCCAGCAGCACTGACAGGGCGGTAGAGACCCAGTACTTC
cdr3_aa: CASSTDRAVETQYF

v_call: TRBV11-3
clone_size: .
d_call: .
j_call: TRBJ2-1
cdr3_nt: TGTGCCAGCAGCTTGGACAGTAAGTACAATGAGCAGTTCTTC
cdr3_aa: CASSLDSKYNEQFF

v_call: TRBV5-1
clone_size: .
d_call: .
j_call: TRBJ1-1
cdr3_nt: TGCGCCAGCTCCTTGGAAGGAGGGAACACTGAAGCTTTCTTT
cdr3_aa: CASSLEGGNTEAFF

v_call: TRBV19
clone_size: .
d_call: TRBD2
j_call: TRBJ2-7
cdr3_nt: TGTGCCAGTAGTCCAGGGACTAGCGGCGCCATGGACAGGCGGGGGCCATACGAGCAGTACTTC
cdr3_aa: CASSPGTSGAMDRRGPYEQYF

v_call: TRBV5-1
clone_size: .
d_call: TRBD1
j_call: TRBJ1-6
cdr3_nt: TGCGCCAGCAGGCCTGGTGGGACAGATAATTCACCCCTCCACTTT
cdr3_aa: CASRPGGTDNSPLHF

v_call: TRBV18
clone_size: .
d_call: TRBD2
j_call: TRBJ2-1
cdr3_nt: TGTGCCAGCTCACCTAGCGGGGGGGCCAGGAATGAGCAGTTCTTC
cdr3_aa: CASSPSGGARNEQFF

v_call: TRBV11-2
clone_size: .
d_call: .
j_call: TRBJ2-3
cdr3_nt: TGTGCCAGCAGCTTAAGGCCAGGGGCAGATACGCAGTATTTT
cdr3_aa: CASSLRPGADTQYF

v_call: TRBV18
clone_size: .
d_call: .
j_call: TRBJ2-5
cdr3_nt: TGTGCCAGCTCACCTTCCGGGGGGCGATTGTCCGAGACCCAGTACTTC
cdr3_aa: CASSPSGGRLSETQYF

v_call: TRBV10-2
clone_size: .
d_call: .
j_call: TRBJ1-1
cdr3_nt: TGCGCCAGCAGTGAGGTGTTCAGGGAGGGGACTGAAGCTTTCTTT
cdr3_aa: CASSEVFREGTEAFF

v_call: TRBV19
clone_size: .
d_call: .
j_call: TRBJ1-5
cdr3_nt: TGTGCCAGTAGTACTGCCAGGCAGGGAACCCAGCCCCAGCATTTT
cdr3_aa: CASSTARQGTQPQHF

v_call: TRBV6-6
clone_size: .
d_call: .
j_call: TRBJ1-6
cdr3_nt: TGTGCCACTGCCGGTTCCCTCGGTAATTCACCCCTCCACTTT
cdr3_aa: CATAGSLGNSPLHF

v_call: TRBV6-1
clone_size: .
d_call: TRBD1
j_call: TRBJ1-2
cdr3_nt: TGTGCCAGCAGTGAAGACAGGGGTAAGAACTATGGCTACACCTTC
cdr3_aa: CASSEDRGKNYGYTF

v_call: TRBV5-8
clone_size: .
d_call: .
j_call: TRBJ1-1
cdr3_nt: TGTGCCAGCAGCCCTACAGGTTTGAACACTGAAGCTTTCTTT
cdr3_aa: CASSPTGLNTEAFF

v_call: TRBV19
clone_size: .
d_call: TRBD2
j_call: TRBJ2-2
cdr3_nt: TGTGCCAGTAGGGGACTAGCGGCGAACACCGGGGAGCTGTTTTTT
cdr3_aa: CASRGLAANTGELFF

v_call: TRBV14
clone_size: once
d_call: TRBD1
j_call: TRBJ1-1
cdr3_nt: TGTGCCAGCAGCCAAGACGTCGGGACAGTATACACTGAAGCTTTCTTT
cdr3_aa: CASSQDVGTVYTEAFF

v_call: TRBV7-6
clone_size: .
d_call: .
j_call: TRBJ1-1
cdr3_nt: TGTGCCAGCAGCTCCGAGACAGGCGAACCCTTGAACACTGAAGCTTTCTTT
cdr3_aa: CASSSETGEPLNTEAFF

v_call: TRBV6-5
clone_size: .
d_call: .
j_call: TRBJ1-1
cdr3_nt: TGTGCCAGCAGTTACTCGCCCGACAGGTACACTGAAGCTTTCTTT
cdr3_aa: CASSYSPDRYTEAFF

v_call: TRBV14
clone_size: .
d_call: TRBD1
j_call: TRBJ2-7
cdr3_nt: TGTGCCAGCAAGGGACAGGGGAAACACGAGCAGTACTTC
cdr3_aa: CASKGQGKHEQYF

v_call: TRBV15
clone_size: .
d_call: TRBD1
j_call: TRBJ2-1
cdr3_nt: TGTGCCACCAGCAGGTGGACAGGGGCGAATGAGCAGTTCTTC
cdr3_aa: CATSRWTGANEQFF

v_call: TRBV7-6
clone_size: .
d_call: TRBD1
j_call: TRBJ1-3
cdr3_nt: TGTGCCAGCAGCTTAAGTACAGGGGGTACTGGAAACACCATATATTTT
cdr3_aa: CASSLSTGGTGNTIYF

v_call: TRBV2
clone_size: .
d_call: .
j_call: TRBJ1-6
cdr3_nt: TGTGCCAGACAGACAGGAGGATCACCCCTCCACTTT
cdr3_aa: CARQTGGSPLHF

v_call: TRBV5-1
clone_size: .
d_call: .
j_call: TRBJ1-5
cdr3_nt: TGCGCCAGCAGCTTGGAGGGGTATAGCAATCAGCCCCAGCATTTT
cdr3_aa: CASSLEGYSNQPQHF

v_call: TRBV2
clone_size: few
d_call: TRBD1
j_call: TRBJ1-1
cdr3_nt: TGTGCCAGCTTCTCGGGACAGGGTATGGGCACTGAAGCTTTCTTT
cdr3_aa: CASFSGQGMGTEAFF

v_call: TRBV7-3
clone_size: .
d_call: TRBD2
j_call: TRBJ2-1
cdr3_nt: TGTGCCAGCAGCTTAACGAGGCTAGCGGGAGCTTCCTACAATGAGCAGTTCTTC
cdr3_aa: CASSLTRLAGASYNEQFF

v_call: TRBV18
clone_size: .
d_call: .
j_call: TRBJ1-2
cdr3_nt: TGTGCCAGCTCACCGGGGCAAAACAGCGGCTACACCTTC
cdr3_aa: CASSPGQNSGYTF